The 8 T cell receptor beta chains presented below share a single source sample, sequenced in a study of cytomegalovirus exposure and HLA in healthy donors. 60 Vbeta and 13 Jbeta primers were used in PCR. The assay was immunoSEQ multiplex PCR, and TCRdb's table has in-frame clones only and misses some. The table shows more than 95,000 clones, with 70% to 80% occurring only once. The sample was PBMCs. The receptors shown here come from a man between 45 and 60 years old in good health and CMV-seropositive.

V is TRBV7-2 and J is TRBJ2-6; D unclear. The germline V and J ends were trimmed by 4 bases and 12 bases, with 13 bases remaining between them. Germline CDR1 SGHTA, CDR2 FQGNSA. This CDR3 has 13 residues. As DNA, the CDR3 is TGTGCCAGCAGCTCGGCGGAAATCGGCGTCCTGACTTTC. Protein sequence: CASSSAEIGVLTF.

CDR3 loop: CASSGEGSSYNEQFF. For the CDR3, the DNA is TGTGCCAGCAGTGGAGAGGGAAGCTCCTACAATGAGCAGTTCTTC. The chain is built from TRBV6-5 and TRBJ2-1; possible D gene TRBD2, 5 bases. Germline loops: CDR1 MNHEY, CDR2 SVGAGI. V shed 5 bases and J shed 0 bases, with 11 bases lying between them. This CDR3 region has 15 residues.

This chain uses TRBV5-1 with TRBJ2-2; 9 positions match TRBD1. The CDR3 covers 15 residues. Germline CDR1 SGHRS, CDR2 YFSETQ. Trimming removed 3 bases from V and 5 bases from J; junction bases left unmatched: 5. The CDR3, as DNA: TGCGCCAGCAGCTCTGGGACAGGGAGGACCGGGGAGCTGTTTTTT. Its translation: CASSSGTGRTGELFF.

This chain uses TRBV20-1 with TRBJ1-2; D unclear. V was shortened by 2 bases and J by 9 bases, with 7 bases between the two germline ends. CDR1 and CDR2 from the germline V gene are DFQATT and SNEGSKA (reference sequence). There are 10 residues in the CDR3. The CDR3: CSARFGSYTF. The CDR3 DNA reads TGCAGTGCTAGATTCGGTAGCTACACCTTC.

This clone was seen a single time. This chain links TRBV6-1 with TRBJ1-1, with D possibly TRBD1 on 6 matching bases. Germline CDR1 is MNHNS and CDR2 is SASEGT. V dropped 5 bases and J dropped 1 base, with 8 bases sitting between them. CDR3 length equals 13 residues. The CDR3 region is CASSSQGNTEAFF. The CDR3 coding sequence is TGTGCCAGCAGTTCACAGGGGAACACTGAAGCTTTCTTT.

The rearrangement uses TRBV28 and TRBJ1-4, with 7 bases aligning to TRBD1. The CDR3 covers 16 residues. Germline lookup yields CDR1 MDHEN and CDR2 SYDVKM. After removal of 6 bases from V and 1 base from J, the junction contained 8 bases not matched to a gene. The CDR3 spells CASRATGEGTNEKLFF. The CDR3 nucleotides are TGTGCCAGCAGGGCTACAGGGGAAGGAACTAATGAAAAACTGTTTTTT.

The gene calls are TRBV27 and TRBJ1-2; 12 bases are a match to TRBD1. Germline V gives CDR1 MNHEY, CDR2 SMNVEV (reference sequence). V shed 0 bases and J 8 bases; nucleotides not matched to a gene: 1. The CDR3 consists of 14 residues. CDR3 coding DNA: TGTGCCAGCAGTTTATCCGGGACAGGGGGCGGCTACACCTTC. Translation: CASSLSGTGGGYTF.

The rearrangement links TRBV14 to TRBJ1-1; a possible D gene is TRBD1 (5 bases). Germline CDR1 and CDR2: SGHDN and FVKESK. The CDR3 runs 15 residues. Trimming shortened V by 4 bases and J by 1 base, and 13 bases separated the two germline ends. CDR3 loop: CASSRRGTGNTEAFF. CDR3 DNA sequence: TGTGCCAGCAGCCGCCGGGGGACCGGGAACACTGAAGCTTTCTTT.